The clone carrying this TCR beta chain was picked up a small number of times. What it binds is unknown. The data are from a study of human T cells and chemical hapten exposure. Looking at the study overall: Per-sample variation in TCR yield stemmed mainly from small pooled library volume differences. Study results and limitations: DPC sensitization produced no change in TCRs with frequency above 1 in 1000.

Researchers extracted total RNA from unfractionated whole blood. The CDR3 extends over 14 amino acids. CDR1 and CDR2 from the germline V gene are SGDLS and YYNGEE. The V gene end was trimmed by 0 bases and the J gene end by 9 bases; junction bases not matched to a gene: 3. Separate cDNA molecules received unique molecular identifiers, which the library attached to them. Authors' analysis steps: Per sample, the median was around 96,000 TCRs, with values from roughly 23,000 to 700,000. TCRdb reprocessed the 5' RACE reads via MiXCR and lists one record per CDR3 protein. V and J calls and clone size were set by TCRdb, not the authors. The table shows 80,000 or so distinct CDR3 sequences, with about 15% occurring only once.

This chain connects TRBV9 to TRBJ2-1, with TRBD2 matching over 10 bases. This sequence originates from a female donor in good health. As DNA, the CDR3 is TGTGCCAGCAGCGTAGTCAGCGGGGGGGCTGAGCAGTTCTTC. It translates to CASSVVSGGAEQFF.